The next 13 T cell receptor beta chains were all read from a single sample in a study of somatic mutations in cytotoxic T cells in rheumatoid arthritis. Measured with immunoSEQ multiplex PCR; TCRdb has only the in-frame clones, and not every one. The data show some 27,000 clones, just under 75% seen once. The specimen sequenced was CD8+ T cells sorted from blood. These TCRs come from a woman under 30 in good health.

The J gene is TRBJ2-3, the V gene TRBV4-2; 7 bases fit TRBD2. Germline trimming cut 0 bases from V and 2 bases from J; bases unmatched to any gene: 8. Germline assignment: CDR1 LGHNA and CDR2 YNFKEQ. CDR3 length equals 17 residues. CDR3 sequence reads: CASSQDLREAPTDTQYF. CDR3 DNA: TGTGCCAGCAGCCAAGATCTCCGGGAGGCACCCACAGATACGCAGTATTTT.

CDR3 amino acids: CASSDQRGHRGDTQYF. The CDR3, as DNA: TGTGCCAGCAGTGACCAAAGGGGTCACCGGGGAGATACGCAGTATTTT. J is TRBJ2-3 and V is TRBV6-1; D could derive from TRBD1 or TRBD2 (5 bases each). The V and J ends lost 3 bases and 5 bases respectively, with 18 bases between them. Germline V gives CDR1 MNHNS, CDR2 SASEGT. This CDR3 contains 16 residues.

This sequence joins TRBV5-1 and TRBJ2-3; D uncertain. The CDR3 is 14 amino acids. Trimming took off 4 bases at V and 6 bases at J, with 15 bases between the two ends. From germline, CDR1 is SGHRS and CDR2 YFSETQ. CDR3 sequence: CASSPTDPLDTQYF. The CDR3 DNA sequence: TGCGCCAGCAGCCCGACGGACCCCCTTGATACGCAGTATTTT.

This clone was seen only a few times. The chain uses TRBV7-2 and TRBJ2-3, with 7 bases identical to TRBD2. Germline CDR1 SGHTA, CDR2 FQGNSA. The junction had 14 bases not matched to a gene; V was cut back by 10 bases and J by 4 bases. There are 15 residues in the CDR3. CDR3 DNA sequence: TGTGCCACCTCTCGAATAGCGGGCGGCGCAGATACGCAGTATTTT. This encodes CATSRIAGGADTQYF.

This clone was seen a few times. CDR3 nucleotides: TGTGCCAGCAGCAGGGACAGCTCCTACGAGCAGTACTTC. Protein sequence: CASSRDSSYEQYF. The V gene is TRBV7-6, the J gene TRBJ2-7; 7 nucleotides agree with TRBD1. Germline assignment: CDR1 SGHVS and CDR2 FNYEAQ. The CDR3 contains 13 residues. J was trimmed by 0 bases and V by 5 bases; bases with no gene match: 1.

The gene calls are TRBV7-3 and TRBJ2-3; 8 bases map to TRBD2. The CDR3 extends over 14 amino acids. V was clipped by 2 bases and J by 6 bases; unmatched bases: 4. Germline CDR1 is SGHTA and CDR2 is FQGTGA. CDR3 DNA sequence: TGTGCCAGCAGCTTAGACGGGGGGGCGGATACGCAGTATTTT. It is translated as CASSLDGGADTQYF.

This clone was seen once. The genes are TRBV27 and TRBJ2-2; D gene ambiguous. V lost 6 bases, J lost 6 bases, and 5 bases lay in between. The V gene's germline CDR1 is MNHEY and CDR2 SMNVEV (reference sequence). This CDR3 contains 11 residues. The CDR3 DNA is TGTGCCAGCAGCCGTTCCGGGGAGCTGTTTTTT. Protein sequence: CASSRSGELFF.

The CDR3 sequence is CASSSQKYNEQFF. CDR3 sequence (DNA): TGTGCCAGCAGTTCCCAAAAATACAATGAGCAGTTCTTC. The chain carries TRBV27 and TRBJ2-1; no definite D call. Germline CDR1 MNHEY, CDR2 SMNVEV (reference sequence). V shed 4 bases and J shed 4 bases, with 8 bases lying between them. This CDR3 is 13 amino acids long.

The sample holds one count of this clone. In DNA, the CDR3 is TGTGCCAGCAGTTTAGGGGGACAGAGAAGCTACGAGCAGTACTTC. This codes for CASSLGGQRSYEQYF. The V gene is TRBV27, the J gene TRBJ2-7; 7 bases fit TRBD1. Germline V gives CDR1 MNHEY, CDR2 SMNVEV (reference sequence). The CDR3 covers 15 residues. V was pared by 2 bases and J by 3 bases, with 7 bases of the junction left unmatched.

The chain has TRBV4-2 and TRBJ2-3; TRBD2 matches at 12 bases. The CDR3 sequence is 18 residues long. V was pared by 0 bases and J by 4 bases, with 8 bases of the junction left unmatched. From germline, CDR1 is LGHNA and CDR2 YNFKEQ. This chain's CDR3 is CASSQDLATSGSADTQYF. The CDR3 DNA is TGTGCCAGCAGCCAAGATCTCGCGACTAGCGGGAGCGCAGATACGCAGTATTTT.

The chain combines TRBV27 with TRBJ2-7, with D maybe TRBD1 (6 bases). Germline assignment: CDR1 MNHEY and CDR2 SMNVEV (reference sequence). Trimming cost V 6 bases and J 4 bases, with 13 bases left between them. This CDR3 comprises 13 residues. The CDR3 DNA reads TGTGCCAGCAGCTCGGGACACCTTTACGAGCAGTACTTC. Its protein product is CASSSGHLYEQYF.

J is TRBJ2-3 and V is TRBV12-5, with TRBD2 as a possible D gene (6 bases). The CDR3 is made up of 15 amino acids. Germline V gene lookup returns CDR1 LGHNT and CDR2 FRNRAP. V was shortened by 6 bases and J by 1 base, with 14 bases between the two germline ends. The CDR3: CASGASGEGTDTQYF. The DNA of the CDR3 is TGTGCTAGTGGGGCTTCGGGGGAGGGCACAGATACGCAGTATTTT.

V usage is TRBV15 and J usage is TRBJ2-5; D unclear. The germline CDR1 and CDR2 sequences are LNHNV and YYDKDF (reference sequence). Trimming removed 0 bases at V and 2 bases at J, with 7 bases between. The CDR3 runs to 14 residues. CDR3 nucleotides: TGTGCCACCAGCAGAGATCAAGGGCAAGAGACCCAGTACTTC. This codes for CATSRDQGQETQYF.